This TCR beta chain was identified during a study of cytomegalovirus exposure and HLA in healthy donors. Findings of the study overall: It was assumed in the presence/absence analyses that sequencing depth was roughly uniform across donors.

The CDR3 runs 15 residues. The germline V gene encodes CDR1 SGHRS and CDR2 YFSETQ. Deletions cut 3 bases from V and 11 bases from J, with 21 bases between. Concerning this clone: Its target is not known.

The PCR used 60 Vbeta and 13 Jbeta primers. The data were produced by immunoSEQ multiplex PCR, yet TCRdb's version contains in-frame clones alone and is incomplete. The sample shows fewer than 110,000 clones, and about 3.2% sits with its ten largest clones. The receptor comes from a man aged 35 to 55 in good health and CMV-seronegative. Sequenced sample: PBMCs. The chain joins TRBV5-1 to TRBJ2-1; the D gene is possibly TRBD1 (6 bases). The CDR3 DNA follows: TGCGCCAGCAGCTGGCAAACCGGGACATCCCCTCAGCAGTTCTTC. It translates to CASSWQTGTSPQQFF.